This TCR beta chain is from a study of human T cells and chemical hapten exposure. This clonotype has at least ten counts. The sample's time point: patch test 3, about 24 weeks after DPC sensitization. Treatment defined: therapeutic diphenylcyclopropenone sensitization with weekly scalp DPC. Blood collection happened ahead of applying each patch test. MiXCR was run by TCRdb on the RACE reads, yielding one entry per CDR3 protein. The sample contains over 80,000 distinct CDR3 sequences, about 11% of which appear only once. Germline V gene sequence: CDR1 LNHNV, CDR2 YYDKDF (reference sequence). CDR3 length: 16 amino acids. Trimming removed 0 bases from V and 7 bases from J; junction bases left unmatched: 6.

The source of this sequence is a woman aged 25 to 39 with alopecia areata. Some clones in this sample may be carry-over from other donors' samples. Sequenced material: whole blood, taken in connection with sensitization to the hapten diphenylcyclopropenone (DPC). The chain combines TRBV15 with TRBJ1-4, with 9 bases matching TRBD1. In DNA, the CDR3 is TGTGCCACCAGCAGAGATTTTGACAGGGGGAGTGAAAAACTGTTTTTT. The encoded protein is CATSRDFDRGSEKLFF.